Listed below are T cell receptor beta chains from one sample, sequenced in a study of response to subunit inactivated influenza vaccine. TCRdb passed the RT-PCR reads through MiXCR, listing each CDR3 protein once. The data show more than 400,000 distinct CDR3 sequences, approximately 7.3% seen once. Sequencing used PBMCs from blood, obtained about 24 months after vaccination. The receptors stem from a man aged 50-75 years who received an inactivated influenza vaccine. Both conserved end residues are part of each CDR3. The order of the fields is clone size, V gene, D gene, J gene, CDR3 DNA, CDR3 protein. A D gene is named only where the DNA matches it firmly. The listing skips clone size in some rows; elsewhere it reads once, few, many or a size class.

clone size: many; V gene: TRBV15; D gene: TRBD2; J gene: TRBJ2-7; CDR3 DNA: TGTGCCACCAGCAGAGATTTGGGGACTAGCGGGAGGTTCCTTTCCTACGAGCAGTACTTC; CDR3 protein: CATSRDLGTSGRFLSYEQYF
clone size: many; V gene: TRBV29-1; D gene: NA; J gene: TRBJ1-2; CDR3 DNA: TGCAGCGTTGAAACTGGGAATGGCTACACCTTC; CDR3 protein: CSVETGNGYTF
clone size: many; V gene: TRBV2; D gene: TRBD1; J gene: TRBJ2-5; CDR3 DNA: TGTGCCAGCAGGGACAGGGGAGAGACCCAGTACTTC; CDR3 protein: CASRDRGETQYF
clone size: NA; V gene: TRBV29-1; D gene: NA; J gene: TRBJ2-7; CDR3 DNA: TGCAGCGCATACAGTCCTTACGAGCAGTACTTC; CDR3 protein: CSAYSPYEQYF
clone size: few; V gene: TRBV18; D gene: NA; J gene: TRBJ2-3; CDR3 DNA: TGTGCCAGCTCGCCCTGGCCAGGGGCTTCAGATACGCAGTATTTT; CDR3 protein: CASSPWPGASDTQYF
clone size: NA; V gene: TRBV18; D gene: NA; J gene: TRBJ1-5; CDR3 DNA: TGTGCCAGCTCACCCTCCTCATATCAGCCCCAGCATTTT; CDR3 protein: CASSPSSYQPQHF
clone size: few; V gene: TRBV7-9; D gene: TRBD1; J gene: TRBJ2-1; CDR3 DNA: TGTGCCAGCAGCTTATCAGGGGGCGATGAGCAGTTCTTC; CDR3 protein: CASSLSGGDEQFF
clone size: NA; V gene: TRBV6-5; D gene: NA; J gene: TRBJ1-2; CDR3 DNA: TGTGCCAGCAGTTACCTCCAGGGACTTAACTATGGCTACACCTTC; CDR3 protein: CASSYLQGLNYGYTF
clone size: few; V gene: TRBV3-1; D gene: TRBD2; J gene: TRBJ2-5; CDR3 DNA: TGTGCCAGCAGCCAAGGGAATAGCGGGGGGGCGAGTCCCCAGTACTTC; CDR3 protein: CASSQGNSGGASPQYF
clone size: many; V gene: TRBV11-3; D gene: TRBD2; J gene: TRBJ2-1; CDR3 DNA: TGTGCCAGCAGCCACGGACTAGCGGGAGGAAACAATGAGCAGTTCTTC; CDR3 protein: CASSHGLAGGNNEQFF